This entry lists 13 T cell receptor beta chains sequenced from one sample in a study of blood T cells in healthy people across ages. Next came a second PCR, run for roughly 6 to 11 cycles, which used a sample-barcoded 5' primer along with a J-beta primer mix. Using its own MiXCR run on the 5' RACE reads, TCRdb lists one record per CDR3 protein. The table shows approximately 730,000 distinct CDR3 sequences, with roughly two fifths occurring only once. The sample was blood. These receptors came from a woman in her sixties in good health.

This CDR3 is CSARDYRKQDAKNIQYF. The DNA for the CDR3 is TGCAGTGCTAGAGATTATCGAAAACAGGACGCCAAAAACATTCAGTACTTC. The V gene is TRBV20-1, the J gene TRBJ2-4, with a possible D match to TRBD1 (5 bases). Germline CDR1 reads DFQATT; CDR2 reads SNEGSKA (reference sequence). The CDR3 has 17 amino acids. V was shortened by 0 bases and J by 1 base, with 16 bases between the two germline ends.

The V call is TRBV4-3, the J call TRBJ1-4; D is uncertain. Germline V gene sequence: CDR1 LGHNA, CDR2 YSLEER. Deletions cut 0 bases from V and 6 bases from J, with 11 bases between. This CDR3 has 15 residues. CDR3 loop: CASSQDFRVDEKLFF. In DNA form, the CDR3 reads TGCGCCAGCAGCCAAGATTTCAGAGTGGATGAAAAACTGTTTTTT.

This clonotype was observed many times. The CDR3 spells CASSGGAGAPDTQYF. The CDR3 nucleotides are TGTGCCAGCAGCGGAGGGGCGGGAGCCCCAGATACGCAGTATTTT. The rearrangement uses TRBV7-3 and TRBJ2-3, with 7 bases matching TRBD2. V shed 5 bases, J shed 4 bases, and the junction held 9 bases outside the gene matches. This CDR3 is built from 15 residues. Per the germline V gene, CDR1 is SGHTA and CDR2 is FQGTGA.

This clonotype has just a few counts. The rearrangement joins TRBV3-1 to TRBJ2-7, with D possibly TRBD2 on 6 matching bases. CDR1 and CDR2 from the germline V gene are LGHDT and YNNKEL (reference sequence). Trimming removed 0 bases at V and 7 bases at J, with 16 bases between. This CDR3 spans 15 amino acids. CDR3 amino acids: CASSQDQRAPREQYF. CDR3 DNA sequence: TGTGCCAGCAGCCAAGATCAGCGGGCCCCTAGGGAGCAGTACTTC.

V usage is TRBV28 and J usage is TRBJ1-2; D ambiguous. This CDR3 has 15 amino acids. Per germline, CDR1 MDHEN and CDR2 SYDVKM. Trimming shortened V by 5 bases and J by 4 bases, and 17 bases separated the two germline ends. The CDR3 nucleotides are TGTGCCAGCAGTACCCCAACGGGGAGAGGCTATGGCTACACCTTC. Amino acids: CASSTPTGRGYGYTF.

CDR3 DNA: TGTGCCAGCAGTTTATGGTCTAGGTCCTACGAGCAGTACTTC. Translated, it gives CASSLWSRSYEQYF. The chain uses TRBV28 and TRBJ2-7; no reliable D call. The CDR3 consists of 14 residues. Trimming shortened V by 0 bases and J by 1 base, and 7 bases separated the two germline ends. Germline V CDR1 and CDR2: MDHEN, SYDVKM.

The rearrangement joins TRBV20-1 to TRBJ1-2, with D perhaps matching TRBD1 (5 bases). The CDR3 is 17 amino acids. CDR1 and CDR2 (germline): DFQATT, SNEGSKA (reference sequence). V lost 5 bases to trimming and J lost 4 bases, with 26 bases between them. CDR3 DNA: TGCAGTGCTGAGAGTGGCCAGAGCGGGGCTTACGTCTATGGCTACACCTTC. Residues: CSAESGQSGAYVYGYTF.

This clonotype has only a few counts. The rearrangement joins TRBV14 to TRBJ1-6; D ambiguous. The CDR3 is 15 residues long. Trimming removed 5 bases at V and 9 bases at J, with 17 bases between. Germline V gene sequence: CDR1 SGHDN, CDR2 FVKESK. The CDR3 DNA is TGTGCCAGCAGCTTCACTGGGCTAGCAGCTTCACCCCTCCACTTT. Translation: CASSFTGLAASPLHF.

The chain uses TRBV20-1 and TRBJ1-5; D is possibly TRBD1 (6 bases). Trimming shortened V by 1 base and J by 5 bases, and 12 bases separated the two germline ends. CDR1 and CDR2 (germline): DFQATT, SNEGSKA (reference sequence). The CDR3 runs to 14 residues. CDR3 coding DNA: TGCAGTGCTAGAGGGATGGGGGCCTATCAGCCCCAGCATTTT. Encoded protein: CSARGMGAYQPQHF.

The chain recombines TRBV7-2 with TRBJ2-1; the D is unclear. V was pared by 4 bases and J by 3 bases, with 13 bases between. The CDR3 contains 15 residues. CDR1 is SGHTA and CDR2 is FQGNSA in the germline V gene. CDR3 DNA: TGTGCCAGCAGCTCCGATAACGGTCACTACAATGAGCAGTTCTTC. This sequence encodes CASSSDNGHYNEQFF.

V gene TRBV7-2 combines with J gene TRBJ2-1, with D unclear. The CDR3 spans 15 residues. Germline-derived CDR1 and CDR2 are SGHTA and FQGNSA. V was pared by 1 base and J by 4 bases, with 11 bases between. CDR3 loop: CASSLEVRVYNEQFF. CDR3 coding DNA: TGTGCCAGCAGCTTAGAGGTCCGTGTATACAATGAGCAGTTCTTC.

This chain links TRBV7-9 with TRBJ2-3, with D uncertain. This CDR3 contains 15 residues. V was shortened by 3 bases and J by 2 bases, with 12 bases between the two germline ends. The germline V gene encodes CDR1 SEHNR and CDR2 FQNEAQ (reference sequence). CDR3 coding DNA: TGTGCCAGCAGCTTGAATAGTGCGGACACAGATACGCAGTATTTT. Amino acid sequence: CASSLNSADTDTQYF.

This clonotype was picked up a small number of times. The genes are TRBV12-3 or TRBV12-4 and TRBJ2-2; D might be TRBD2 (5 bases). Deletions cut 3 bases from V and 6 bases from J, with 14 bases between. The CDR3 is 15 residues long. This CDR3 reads CASSFGGLQAGELFF. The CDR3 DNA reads TGTGCCAGCAGTTTTGGCGGGCTTCAGGCCGGGGAGCTGTTTTTT.